The rows below give T cell receptor beta chains drawn from one sample of a study of cytomegalovirus exposure and HLA in healthy donors. Sequencing was performed with immunoSEQ multiplex PCR; in TCRdb, only in-frame clones are kept and a portion is missing. The sample lists 200,000 to 250,000 clones, about 79% occurring once. The sequencing sample was made of PBMCs. The origin of the receptors is a man aged 18 to 30 in good health and CMV-seronegative. CDR3s include the opening cysteine and the closing phenylalanine or tryptophan. A D gene is named only where the DNA matches it firmly. Only some rows state a clone size, as once, few, many or a class for expanded clones.

TRBD2	.	TRBV19	TRBJ2-2	14	CASSWGRAGGELFF	TGTGCCAGTAGCTGGGGGAGGGCCGGCGGGGAGCTGTTTTTT
.	.	TRBV9	TRBJ2-7	14	CASSVAGSPYEQYF	TGTGCCAGCAGCGTAGCCGGGAGCCCCTACGAGCAGTACTTC
.	.	TRBV27	TRBJ2-7	17	CASSFLTAQILNYEQYF	TGTGCCAGCAGTTTCCTAACAGCACAAATTTTGAACTACGAGCAGTACTTC
TRBD2	.	TRBV27	TRBJ2-7	15	CASSLGTSGSYEQYF	TGTGCCAGCAGTTTAGGGACTAGCGGATCCTACGAGCAGTACTTC
.	.	TRBV5-6	TRBJ1-1	14	CASSLTEMNTEAFF	TGTGCCAGCAGCTTGACAGAGATGAACACTGAAGCTTTCTTT
TRBD1	few	TRBV30	TRBJ1-2	16	CAWTMSQTGGNYGYTF	TGTGCCTGGACCATGTCCCAGACAGGGGGGAACTATGGCTACACCTTC
.	.	TRBV28	TRBJ2-7	15	CASSFPQGSAYEQYF	TGTGCCAGCAGCTTTCCACAGGGTTCAGCCTACGAGCAGTACTTC
.	.	TRBV6-5	TRBJ2-3	14	CASSYRQGTDTQYF	TGTGCCAGCAGTTACCGACAGGGCACAGATACGCAGTATTTT
TRBD2	few	TRBV7-3	TRBJ2-2	16	CASSPVAGSNTGELFF	TGTGCCAGCAGCCCTGTAGCGGGCTCGAACACCGGGGAGCTGTTTTTT
TRBD1	.	TRBV25-1	TRBJ2-7	16	CASSDPRTGSSYEQYF	TGTGCCAGCAGTGATCCCCGGACAGGGAGCTCCTACGAGCAGTACTTC
.	few	TRBV7-9	TRBJ2-2	15	CASSLSGGDTGELFF	TGTGCCAGCAGCCTCTCGGGTGGCGACACCGGGGAGCTGTTTTTT
TRBD1	.	TRBV5-1	TRBJ2-7	13	CASSSDRSLEQYF	TGCGCCAGCAGCTCGGACAGGAGCCTGGAGCAGTACTTC
TRBD1	.	TRBV7-9	TRBJ1-6	14	CASSSDRVSSPLHF	TGTGCCAGCAGCTCGGACAGGGTGAGTTCACCCCTCCACTTT
.	.	TRBV19	TRBJ1-1	14	CASTPGGGNTEAFF	TGTGCCAGTACCCCAGGAGGCGGGAACACTGAAGCTTTCTTT
.	.	TRBV6-5	TRBJ1-1	13	CASSYQGNTEAFF	TGTGCCAGCAGTTACCAGGGGAACACTGAAGCTTTCTTT
TRBD2	.	TRBV19	TRBJ2-7	16	CASSIPGLGGIYEQYF	TGTGCCAGTAGTATCCCCGGACTAGGAGGCATCTACGAGCAGTACTTC
.	.	TRBV6-5	TRBJ2-7	15	CASSLTGEGNYEQYF	TGTGCCAGCAGTTTGACAGGGGAGGGGAACTACGAGCAGTACTTC
TRBD2	.	TRBV7-9	TRBJ2-7	15	CASIPYGGGTYEQYF	TGTGCCAGCATCCCATACGGCGGGGGGACCTACGAGCAGTACTTC
.	.	TRBV28	TRBJ2-1	16	CASSFSLAATYNEQFF	TGTGCCAGCAGTTTCTCGTTGGCGGCGACCTACAATGAGCAGTTCTTC
TRBD1	.	TRBV30	TRBJ2-7	17	CAWSPFWGQGGSYEQYF	TGTGCCTGGAGTCCTTTTTGGGGACAGGGTGGGTCCTACGAGCAGTACTTC
TRBD2	.	TRBV18	TRBJ2-5	18	CASSPGVGGAATQETQYF	TGTGCCAGCTCACCCGGCGTCGGGGGGGCCGCCACCCAAGAGACCCAGTACTTC
.	few	TRBV6-6	TRBJ2-7	11	CASSKTVEQYF	TGTGCCAGCAGTAAGACAGTTGAGCAGTACTTC
.	.	TRBV5-4	TRBJ2-7	15	CASSLRMGLAYEQYF	TGTGCCAGCAGCTTGCGAATGGGGCTCGCCTACGAGCAGTACTTC
.	.	TRBV5-4	TRBJ2-7	12	CASSFNTYEQYF	TGTGCCAGCAGCTTCAATACCTACGAGCAGTACTTC